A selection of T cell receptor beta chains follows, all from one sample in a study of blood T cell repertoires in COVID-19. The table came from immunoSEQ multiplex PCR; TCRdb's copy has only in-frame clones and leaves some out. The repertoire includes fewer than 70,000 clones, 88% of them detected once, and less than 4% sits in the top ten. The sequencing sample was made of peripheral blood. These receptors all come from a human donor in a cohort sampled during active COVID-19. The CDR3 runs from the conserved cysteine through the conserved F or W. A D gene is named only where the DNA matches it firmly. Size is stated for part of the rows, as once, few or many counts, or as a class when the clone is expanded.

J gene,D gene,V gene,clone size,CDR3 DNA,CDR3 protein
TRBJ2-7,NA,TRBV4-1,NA,TGCGCCAGCAGGCCGACAGGTGTGGGGCATTCCTACGAGCAGTACTTC,CASRPTGVGHSYEQYF
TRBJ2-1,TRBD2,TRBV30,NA,TGTGCCTGGAGTTTTCTTAAACTAGCGGGGGGAGCCTACAATGAGCAGTTCTTC,CAWSFLKLAGGAYNEQFF
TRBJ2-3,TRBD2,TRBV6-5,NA,TGTGCCAGCAGCCTTAGCGGGGTGTCAACAGATACGCAGTATTTT,CASSLSGVSTDTQYF
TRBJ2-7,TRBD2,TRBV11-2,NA,TGTGCCAGCAGCTTTATCAGCGGGAGGGCCAACGAGCAGTACTTC,CASSFISGRANEQYF
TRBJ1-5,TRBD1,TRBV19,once,TGTGCCAGTAGTAAGCGACAGGGGGGTCAGCCCCAGCATTTT,CASSKRQGGQPQHF
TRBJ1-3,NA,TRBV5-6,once,TGTGCCAGCAGCTCGAATCCCTACTCTGGAAACACCATATATTTT,CASSSNPYSGNTIYF
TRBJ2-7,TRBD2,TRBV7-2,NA,TGTGCCAGCAGCGAAGCTAGCGGGGGTTCCTACGAGCAGTACTTC,CASSEASGGSYEQYF
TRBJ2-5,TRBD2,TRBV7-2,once,TGTGCCAGCAGCTTTAGCGGGGCGGGAGAGACCCAGTACTTC,CASSFSGAGETQYF
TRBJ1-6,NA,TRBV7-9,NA,TGTGCCAGCAGCTTAGCCCGGGGGGCGGGATCACCCCTCCACTTT,CASSLARGAGSPLHF
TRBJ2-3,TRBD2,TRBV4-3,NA,TGCGCCAGCAGCCAAGATCTACAACGGGCTAGCGGGGGGGCGGATACGCAGTATTTT,CASSQDLQRASGGADTQYF
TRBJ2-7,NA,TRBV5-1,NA,TGCGCCAGCAGCTTGTTTCTTAGCTCCTACGAGCAGTACTTC,CASSLFLSSYEQYF
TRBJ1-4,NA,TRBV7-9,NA,TGTGCCAGCAGCCCGTCCCTGGGAGATGAAAAACTGTTTTTT,CASSPSLGDEKLFF
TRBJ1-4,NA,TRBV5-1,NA,TGCGCCAGCAGCCCCGATGGGAGGGGAGATGAAAAACTGTTTTTT,CASSPDGRGDEKLFF
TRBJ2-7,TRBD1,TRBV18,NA,TGTGCCAGCTCACCCTACACAACCGGGACAGGGTCCCACGAGCAGTACTTC,CASSPYTTGTGSHEQYF
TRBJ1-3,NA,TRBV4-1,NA,TGCGCCAGCAGCCAACCGGGACAAAAAAACACCATATATTTT,CASSQPGQKNTIYF
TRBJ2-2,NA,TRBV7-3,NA,TGTGCCAGCAGCCTTACGAACACCGGGGAGCTGTTTTTT,CASSLTNTGELFF
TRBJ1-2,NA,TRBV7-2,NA,TGTGCCAGCAGCTTAGGACAACTTAACTATGGCTACACCTTC,CASSLGQLNYGYTF
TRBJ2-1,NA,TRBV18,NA,TGTGCCAGCTCACCCGCATCCAGCGGTGGTAGTGAGCAGTTCTTC,CASSPASSGGSEQFF
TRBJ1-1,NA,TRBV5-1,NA,TGCGCCAGCAGCTTGAGTACAGGGCAAACTGAAGCTTTCTTT,CASSLSTGQTEAFF
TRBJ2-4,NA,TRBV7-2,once,TGTGCCAGCAGCTTGGGCCGGACTTGGTACTTC,CASSLGRTWYF
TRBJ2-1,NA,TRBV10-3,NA,TGTGCCATCAATTCGGGGGTAACAGCCTACAATGAGCAGTTCTTC,CAINSGVTAYNEQFF
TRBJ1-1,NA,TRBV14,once,TGTGCCAGCAGCTTTTCGGGGGGCACTGAAGCTTTCTTT,CASSFSGGTEAFF
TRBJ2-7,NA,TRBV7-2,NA,TGTGCCAGCAGCATTTCCCCGGACGGGGCCTACGAGCAGTACTTC,CASSISPDGAYEQYF
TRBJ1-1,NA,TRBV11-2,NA,TGTGCCAGCAGCAGCCCGGGATCCCCCTTTGAAGCTTTCTTT,CASSSPGSPFEAFF
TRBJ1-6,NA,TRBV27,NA,TGTGCCAGCAGTTTATGGGGCATCAATTCACCCCTCCACTTT,CASSLWGINSPLHF
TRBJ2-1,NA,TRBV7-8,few,TGTGCCAGCAGCTCTCCGACAAGGGGCTACAATGAGCAGTTCTTC,CASSSPTRGYNEQFF
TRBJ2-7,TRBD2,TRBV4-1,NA,TGCGCCAGCAGCCAAGATTCGGCGGGGACTACCTACGAGCAGTACTTC,CASSQDSAGTTYEQYF
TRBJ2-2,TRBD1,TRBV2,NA,TGTGCCATCAGGGGGCAAGGGGCCGGGGAGCTGTTTTTT,CAIRGQGAGELFF
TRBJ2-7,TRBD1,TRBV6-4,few,TGTGCCAGCAGTTTTTTCACCGGGACAGGGGTTCCCTACGAGCAGTACTTC,CASSFFTGTGVPYEQYF
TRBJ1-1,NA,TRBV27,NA,TGTGCCAGCAGCCCCGCAACCGCGGGACTGAACACTGAAGCTTTCTTT,CASSPATAGLNTEAFF
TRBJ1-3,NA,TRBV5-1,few,TGCGCCAGCAGCCCGGGACTAAACTCTGGAAACACCATATATTTT,CASSPGLNSGNTIYF
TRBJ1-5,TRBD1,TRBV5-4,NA,TGTGCCAGCAGCCCGGACAGGGGACAGCCCCAGCATTTT,CASSPDRGQPQHF
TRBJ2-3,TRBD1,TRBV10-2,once,TGCGCCAGCAGTTCGGACAGGAGGTACACAGATACGCAGTATTTT,CASSSDRRYTDTQYF
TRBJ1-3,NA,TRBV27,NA,TGTGCCAGCAGTTTAGCCAGCCCAGGGATTTCTGGAAACACCATATATTTT,CASSLASPGISGNTIYF
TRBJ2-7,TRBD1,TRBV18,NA,TGTGCCAGCTCACCGGACAGGTTCTACGAGCAGTACTTC,CASSPDRFYEQYF
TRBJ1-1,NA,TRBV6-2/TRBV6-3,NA,TGTGCCAGCAGTGGGAGATGGGGAGGAGCCATGAACACTGAAGCTTTCTTT,CASSGRWGGAMNTEAFF
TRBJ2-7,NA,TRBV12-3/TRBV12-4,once,TGTGCCAGCAGTAGGACACCGAGCTACGAGCAGTACTTC,CASSRTPSYEQYF
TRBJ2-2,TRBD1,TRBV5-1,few,TGCGCCAGCAGGACAGGGGTTCAGCACACCGGGGAGCTGTTTTTT,CASRTGVQHTGELFF
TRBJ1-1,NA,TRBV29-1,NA,TGCAGCGTACAGGGTTACTCTGAAGCTTTCTTT,CSVQGYSEAFF
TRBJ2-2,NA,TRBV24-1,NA,TGTGCCACCGGACGGAACACCGGGAAGCTGTTTTTT,CATGRNTGKLFF
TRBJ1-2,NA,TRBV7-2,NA,TGTGCCAGCAGCTTCGGAGGATACTATGGCTACACCTTC,CASSFGGYYGYTF